The T cell receptor beta chain under discussion was sequenced for a study of cytomegalovirus exposure and HLA in healthy donors (TCRdb year 2017). At the level of the whole study: An earlier analysis of roughly 500 of the donors reported 250 to 300 Gb of sequence data and some 100 million unique TCR beta sequences from 150 million to 200 million T cells. The study used immunosequencing to profile the T cell repertoires of approximately 690 subjects and linked those repertoires to cytomegalovirus serostatus. Every repertoire in the discovery cohort had been generated on one and the same sequencing platform. An earlier analysis of around 540 of the donors applied high-throughput TCR beta sequencing to assess whether each TCR beta V gene segment acted as functional or pseudogenic. Because of strong linkage in the cohort, 5 or 6 DR-DQ haplotypes were treated as single units for association and clustering. A separate validation cohort of over a hundred different subjects was used in addition to the 666-subject first cohort. To study patterns of TCR occurrence, a later analysis re-analyzed previously published TCR beta repertoires from under 750 donors and added high-resolution HLA genotyping. Of the approximately 400 genotyped donors, 65% to 90% fell in the genetic ancestry cluster associated with self-reported Caucasian donors. The study combined high-throughput TCR immunosequencing, statistical association of individual TCRs with disease status, and machine learning to predict cytomegalovirus infection status. An early release covering roughly 640 HLA-typed donors comprised roughly 300 gigabases of sequencing data and around 85 million unique TCR sequences. Among around 400 genotyped donors of the cohort, an average of roughly 230,000 unique TCR beta nucleotide sequences was sequenced per donor, of which 15% to 20% were non-productive. Typing coverage differed by locus: A, B, C, DRB1 and DQB1 were typed in roughly 629-630 donors, DQA1 in 522, DPA1 in over 600, and DPB1 in approximately 450. Alongside the repertoire data, information on donor age, sex, ethnicity and CMV serostatus was compiled. Rather than drawing on any new phenotypic data, the later analysis identified candidate immune exposures from TCR beta sequences and the way those sequences occurred across donors. Both class I and class II loci were covered by HLA typing, at four-digit resolution. The study aimed to test whether signatures of past pathogen exposure could be identified by cataloging public T cell receptors. A later genetic analysis used genome-wide SNP genotypes for about 55% of the 666 donors, treating that subset as a discovery cohort.

The research as a whole found: The authors suggested that the approach could potentially be extended to other disease states and immunological phenotypes. A later analysis reported that several top co-occurrence clusters appeared linked to parvovirus B19, influenza, CMV and Epstein-Barr virus. Only TCR beta chains were sequenced in this cohort, and the absence of alpha or paired-chain data limited detectable features. CMV serostatus was the only immune exposure information available for the cohort. In a later analysis, 16,951 TCR beta sequences were associated with specific HLA alleles at a false discovery rate of 0.05. When HLA alleles, especially DR and DQ, strongly co-occurred, TCR associations were difficult to assign to individual alleles. Some IMGT-functional V segments, including TRBV6-2 and TRBV6-3, could not be told apart with the 87-base-pair reads, so those segments were excluded. A cluster of highly shared sequence variants was judged likely to represent a technical artifact of the sequencing pipeline. HLA typing was unavailable for some donors at each locus, so association tests used only the typed subset. A further reported finding was that TCR beta sequences accurately predicted the HLA-A and HLA-B alleles for most subjects in the first cohort. Most TCR sequences were seen in very few donors, while some public TCRs were found in many individuals. The study gave a list of 150 to 200 TCR beta chains associated with cytomegalovirus. In a later genetic analysis, fewer N-insertions in productive TCRs were reported among donors in an Asian-associated ancestry cluster than the roughly 700-donor mean. An earlier analysis of approximately 590 of the donors showed that most TCR beta V segments appeared in productive rearrangements either about 87% or about 30% of the time, which broadly matched IMGT annotations. The presence/absence analyses assumed that sequencing depth was roughly uniform across donors, and that assumption may not be true. In vitro tests confirmed that a few of the cytomegalovirus-associated TCR beta chains recognize cytomegalovirus antigens. A later genetic analysis associated a missense DCLRE1C variant with V-gene and J-gene trimming of TCR beta chains, and an independent cohort replicated the association. Because counts were too low, more than 15 rarely observed V segments, including chromosome 9 orphons, were left out of the earlier analysis of about 500 of the donors. In a later analysis, HLA-associated TCR beta chains were found to be more clonally expanded and to have lower generation probabilities than equally common non-associated chains. The classifier was reported to diagnose cytomegalovirus status with high specificity and sensitivity in both the original cohort and the validation cohort. In a later analysis, the rate of TCR association differed among HLA loci, with DRB1 alleles having the most associated TCRs and HLA-C alleles having the fewest. Linkage disequilibrium might explain the correlated functional status among segregating V segments, but an unknown experimental factor could not be excluded. In a later analysis, most CMV-associated TCR beta chains were found to appear HLA-restricted, with HLA associations seemingly driven largely by CMV exposure.

The cohort was made up of around 720 healthy bone marrow donors. At the time of sampling, every cohort member was nominally healthy, though immune exposures that went unrecorded were likely present. The donor tested CMV seronegative and was one of the 352 seronegative cohort members. Every donor gave a peripheral blood sample, and the peripheral blood mononuclear cells from that sample were used for TCR beta sequencing. The Qiagen DNeasy Blood Extraction Kit was used to extract genomic DNA from the blood cell samples. The library was made by the immunoSEQ multiplex PCR assay. For the multiplex PCR, a mixture combining 60 forward primers for TCR Vbeta segments and 13 reverse primers for TCR Jbeta segments was used. A multiplex PCR assay on genomic DNA amplified the CDR3 region of rearranged TCR beta genes. The Illumina HiSeq System was used to sequence the amplified TCR beta libraries as 87-base-pair reads. The paper's data handling went like this. Across the 600 to 700 repertoires, a later analysis counted tens of millions of unique TCR beta chains, 9.5 million to 13 million of which were shared by at least two donors. Raw reads were error-corrected and collapsed into unique sequences with a nearest-neighbor algorithm that merged closely related sequences to remove PCR and sequencing errors. CDR3 sequences were aligned to IMGT reference sequences to assign V, D and J gene segments. For a sequence to be retained, at least a six-nucleotide match to both a V gene segment and a J gene segment was required. A rearrangement counted as productive if the CDR3 had no stop codons and remained in frame with V and J, and every other rearrangement counted as non-productive. CDR3 was defined according to IMGT convention as the region running from the second conserved V-encoded cysteine to the conserved J-encoded phenylalanine. The earlier analysis of about 530 of the donors excluded any sequence lacking an unambiguous match to a single V gene segment. In an earlier analysis of roughly 600 of the donors, a V segment was called functional when productive rearrangements were above 56.7%, and segregating when the standard deviation between donors exceeded 5%. A statistical classification framework was developed to diagnose cytomegalovirus status using the catalog of TCR beta chain sequences. In a later analysis, V and J genes were assigned by comparing TCR nucleotide sequences against IMGT/GENE-DB human TR gene sequences. A later analysis assigned CDR3 sequences and most-parsimonious VDJ recombination scenarios with the TCRdist pipeline. In a later analysis, each TCR beta chain was defined by its CDR3 amino acid sequence together with its V-gene family, and reads without a unique V-gene family were excluded. As a way to deal with suspected cross-contamination and a sequencing artifact, a later analysis dropped 592 nucleotide sequences that were highly shared and had low generation probability. A later analysis calculated a clonal expansion index for each public chain from normalized within-repertoire ranks of inferred template counts. Generation probabilities in a later analysis came from a VDJ recombination model fitted to out-of-frame rearrangements, and those results were checked against IGoR. In a later analysis, TCR-TCR, TCR-HLA and TCR-CMV co-occurrence was scored with hypergeometric tests, and a repertoire-size bias correction was applied to TCR pairs. A later analysis estimated false discovery rates by permuting HLA or CMV assignments 20 times. In a later analysis, co-occurring TCRs were grouped using DBSCAN, and TCRdist sequence similarity was added for clustering within HLA-allele-positive subsets. Repertoires with fewer than 30,000 or more than 120,000 public chains, plus five repertoires with anomalous nucleotide sharing, were excluded from co-occurrence clustering. TCRdb limited this immuneACCESS table to in-frame rearrangements with V and J called. A share of clones is missing; checked studies link under half to unresolved V genes, and the rest is unexplained. V and J calls and clone size are those listed in that table; D and trimming were worked out from the DNA. The sample records some 140,000 clones, 80% of which are singletons. In total, the top ten clones hold around 2% of the sample.

On this clone: The specificity of this receptor is unknown. Base quality data are lacking; no much larger clone is found one base away.

Based on the germline V gene, the CDR1 and CDR2 sequences are MNHNS and SASEGT. From cysteine to phenylalanine, the CDR3 is 14 amino acids long. Of all the DNA, just the CDR3 is kept, 42 bases in frame from base 1. Relative to germline, V is missing 5 bases and J is missing 5 bases, with 6 bases of the junction outside any gene match. In this chain, TRBV6-1 is recombined with TRBJ1-1; 9 of the junction bases match TRBD1. This TCR derives from a man aged 25-45 years in good health and CMV-seronegative. The source material was PBMCs. The nucleotide sequence is given as TGTGCCAGCAGTTTACAGGGGGCAAAGACTGAAGCTTTCTTT. It encodes CASSLQGAKTEAFF.